The clone carrying this TCR beta chain was seen more than once but under ten times. TCRdb re-derived calls from the reads in MiXCR, one entry per CDR3 protein. Here the sample spans about 490,000 distinct CDR3 sequences, 16% being singletons. This specimen belongs to a study of T cell repertoires in cytomegalovirus infection. CDR3 size: 16 residues. Germline-derived CDR1 and CDR2 are MGHRA and YSYEKL. Between the trimmed V and J ends, which lost 0 bases and 0 bases, there was a span of 12 bases. The gene calls are TRBV4-1 and TRBJ2-7; TRBD2 is a possible D gene (6 bases). Sequencing was carried out using CD8+ T cells from PBMCs. The sequence derives from a human donor in good health (CMV status not recorded). Some clones in this sample may be carry-over from other donors' samples. The CDR3: CASSQDILASSYEQYF. CDR3 DNA: TGCGCCAGCAGCCAAGATATCCTAGCGAGCTCCTACGAGCAGTACTTC.